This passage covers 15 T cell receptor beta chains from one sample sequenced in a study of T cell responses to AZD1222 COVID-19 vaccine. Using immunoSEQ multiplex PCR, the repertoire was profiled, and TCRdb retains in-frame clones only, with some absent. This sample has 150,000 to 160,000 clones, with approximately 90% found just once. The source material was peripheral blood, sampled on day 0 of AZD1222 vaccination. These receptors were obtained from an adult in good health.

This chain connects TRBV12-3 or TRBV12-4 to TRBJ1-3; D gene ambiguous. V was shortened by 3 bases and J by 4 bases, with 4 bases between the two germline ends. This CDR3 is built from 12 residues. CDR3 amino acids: CASSFQGNTIYF. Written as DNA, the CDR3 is TGTGCCAGCAGTTTTCAAGGAAACACCATATATTTT.

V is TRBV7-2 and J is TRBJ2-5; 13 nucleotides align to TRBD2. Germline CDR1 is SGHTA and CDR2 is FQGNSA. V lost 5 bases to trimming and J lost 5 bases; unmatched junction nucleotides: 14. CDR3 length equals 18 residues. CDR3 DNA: TGTGCCAGCAGCAGCCGGACTAGCGGGAGAGGGCCCTCGGAGACCCAGTACTTC. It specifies CASSSRTSGRGPSETQYF.

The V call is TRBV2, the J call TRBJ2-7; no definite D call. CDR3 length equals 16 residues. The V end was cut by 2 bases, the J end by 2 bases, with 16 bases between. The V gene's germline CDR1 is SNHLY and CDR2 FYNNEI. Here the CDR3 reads CASSEPPGGKPYEQYF. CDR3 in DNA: TGTGCCAGCAGTGAACCTCCCGGCGGAAAACCCTACGAGCAGTACTTC.

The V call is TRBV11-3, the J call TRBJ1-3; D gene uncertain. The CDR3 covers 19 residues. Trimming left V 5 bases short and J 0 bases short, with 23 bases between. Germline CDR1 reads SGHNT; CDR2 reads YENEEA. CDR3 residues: CASSLRIRWNGISGNTIYF. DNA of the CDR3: TGTGCCAGCAGCCTACGCATACGGTGGAACGGAATCTCTGGAAACACCATATATTTT.

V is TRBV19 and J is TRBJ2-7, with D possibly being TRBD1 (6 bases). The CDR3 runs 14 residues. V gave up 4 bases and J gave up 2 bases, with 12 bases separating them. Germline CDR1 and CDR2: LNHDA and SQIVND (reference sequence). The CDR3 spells CASSRPDRPYEQYF. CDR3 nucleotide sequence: TGTGCCAGTAGTAGGCCTGACAGGCCCTACGAGCAGTACTTC.

Here the CDR3 reads CASSPDRISSPLHF. The CDR3 DNA reads as TGTGCCAGCAGCCCCGACAGGATTTCTTCACCCCTCCACTTT. The chain is built from TRBV28 and TRBJ1-6; maybe TRBD1 (6 bases). The germline V gene has CDR1 MDHEN and CDR2 SYDVKM. V gave up 6 bases and J gave up 9 bases, with 15 bases separating them. The CDR3 is 14 residues long.

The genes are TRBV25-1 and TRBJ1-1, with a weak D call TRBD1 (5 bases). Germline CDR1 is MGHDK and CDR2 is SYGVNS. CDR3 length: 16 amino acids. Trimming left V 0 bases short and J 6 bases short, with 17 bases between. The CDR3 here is CASSEYSGAWGAEAFF. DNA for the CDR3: TGTGCCAGCAGTGAATACTCCGGGGCATGGGGGGCTGAAGCTTTCTTT.

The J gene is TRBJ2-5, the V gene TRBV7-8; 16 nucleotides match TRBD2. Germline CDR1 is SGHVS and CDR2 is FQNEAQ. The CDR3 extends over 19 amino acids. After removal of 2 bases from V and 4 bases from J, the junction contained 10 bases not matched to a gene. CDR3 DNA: TGTGCCAGCAGCTTACGGCCGGGACTAGCGGGAGGGCCGTCAGAGACCCAGTACTTC. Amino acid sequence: CASSLRPGLAGGPSETQYF. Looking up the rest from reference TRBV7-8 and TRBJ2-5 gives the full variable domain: GAGVSQSPRYKVAKRGQDVALRCDPISGHVSLFWYQQALGQGPEFLTYFQNEAQLDKSGLPSDRFFAERPEGSVSTLKIQRTQQEDSAVYLCASSLRPGLAGGPSETQYFGPGTRLLVL.

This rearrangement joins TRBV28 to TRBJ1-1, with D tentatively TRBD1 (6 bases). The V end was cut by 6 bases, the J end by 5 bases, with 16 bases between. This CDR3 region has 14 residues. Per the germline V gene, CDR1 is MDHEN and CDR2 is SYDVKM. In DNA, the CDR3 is TGTGCCAGCAGCCCCGAGGGGGGCGAAACTGAAGCTTTCTTT. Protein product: CASSPEGGETEAFF.

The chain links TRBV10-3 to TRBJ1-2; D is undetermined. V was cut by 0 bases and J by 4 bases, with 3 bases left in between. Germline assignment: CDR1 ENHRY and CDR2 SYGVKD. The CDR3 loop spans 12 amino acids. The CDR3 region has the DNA TGTGCCATCAGTGAGTCATTCTATGGCTACACCTTC. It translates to CAISESFYGYTF.

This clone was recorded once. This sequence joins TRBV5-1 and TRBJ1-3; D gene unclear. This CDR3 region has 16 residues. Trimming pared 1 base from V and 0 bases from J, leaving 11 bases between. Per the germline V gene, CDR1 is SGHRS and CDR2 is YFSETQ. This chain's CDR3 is CASSLSLGISGNTIYF. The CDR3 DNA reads TGCGCCAGCAGCTTGAGTCTTGGGATCTCTGGAAACACCATATATTTT.

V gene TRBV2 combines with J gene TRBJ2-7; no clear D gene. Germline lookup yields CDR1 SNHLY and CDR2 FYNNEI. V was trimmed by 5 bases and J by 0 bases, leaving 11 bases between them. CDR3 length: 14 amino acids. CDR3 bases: TGTGCCAGCAGTTCTAGAGTAAGCTCCTACGAGCAGTACTTC. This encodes CASSSRVSSYEQYF.

The CDR3 loop is CASSLPGSYEQYF. As DNA, the CDR3 is TGTGCCAGCAGTTTACCAGGGAGCTACGAGCAGTACTTC. V and J are TRBV27 and TRBJ2-7; D possibly uses TRBD1 or TRBD2 (5 bases each). The V end was cut by 2 bases, the J end by 3 bases, with 8 bases between. Germline lookup yields CDR1 MNHEY and CDR2 SMNVEV (reference sequence). The CDR3 has 13 residues.

The CDR3 bases are TGTGCCAGCAGCTTACTGGGCAACACAGATACGCAGTATTTT. Translated: CASSLLGNTDTQYF. The chain joins TRBV7-3 to TRBJ2-3; D gene unclear. V was shortened by 2 bases and J by 2 bases, with 8 bases between the two germline ends. The germline V gene encodes CDR1 SGHTA and CDR2 FQGTGA. This CDR3 is built from 14 residues.

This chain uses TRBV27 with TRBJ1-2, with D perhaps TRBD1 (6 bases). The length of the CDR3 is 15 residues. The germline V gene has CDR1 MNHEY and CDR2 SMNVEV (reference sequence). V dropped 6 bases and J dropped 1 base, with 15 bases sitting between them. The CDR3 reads CASSNLGGLNYGYTF. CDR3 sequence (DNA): TGTGCCAGCAGCAACCTGGGGGGGCTTAACTATGGCTACACCTTC.